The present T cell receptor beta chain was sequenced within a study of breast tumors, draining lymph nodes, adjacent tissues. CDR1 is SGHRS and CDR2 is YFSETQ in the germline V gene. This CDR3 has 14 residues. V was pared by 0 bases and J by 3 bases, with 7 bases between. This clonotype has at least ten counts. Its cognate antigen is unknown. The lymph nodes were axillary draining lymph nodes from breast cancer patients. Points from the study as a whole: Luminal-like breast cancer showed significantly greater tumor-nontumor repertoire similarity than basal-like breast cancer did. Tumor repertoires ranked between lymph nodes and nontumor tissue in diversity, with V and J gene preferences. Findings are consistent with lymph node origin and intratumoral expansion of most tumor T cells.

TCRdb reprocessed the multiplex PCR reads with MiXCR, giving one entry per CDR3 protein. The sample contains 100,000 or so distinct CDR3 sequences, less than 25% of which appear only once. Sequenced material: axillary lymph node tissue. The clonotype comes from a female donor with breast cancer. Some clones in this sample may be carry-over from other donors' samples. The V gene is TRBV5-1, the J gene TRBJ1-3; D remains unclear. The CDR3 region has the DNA TGCGCCAGCAGCTTGGCGGGTTATGGAAACACCATATATTTT. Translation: CASSLAGYGNTIYF. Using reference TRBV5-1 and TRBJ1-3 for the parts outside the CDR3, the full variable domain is KAGVTQTPRYLIKTRGQQVTLSCSPISGHRSVSWYQQTPGQGLQFLFEYFSETQRNKGNFPGRFSGRQFSNSRSEMNVSTLELGDSALYLCASSLAGYGNTIYFGEGSWLTVV.